The sequence of this T cell receptor (beta chain) was determined in a study of T cells in localized non-small cell lung cancer. General study results and limits: Sequencing involved a lone tumor region, leaving heterogeneity possible. Of the tissues analyzed, uninvolved adjacent lung showed maximal T cell clonality, greater than tumor.

Only in-frame clones appear in the TCRdb table, and some are missing; sequencing was by immunoSEQ multiplex PCR. The sample holds about 78,000 clones, 70% to 90% seen once. Germline V gives CDR1 MNHEY, CDR2 SVGAGI. The CDR3 loop spans 11 amino acids. Trimming took 2 bases from V and 5 from J, leaving 4 bases between them. Turning to this clone: Its antigen is currently unknown.

This receptor was obtained from a man aged 40 to 75 with stage I lung adenocarcinoma. The chain links TRBV6-5 to TRBJ2-7; D remains unclear. The specimen was peripheral blood, collected before any cancer treatment. The CDR3 region is CASSYRNEQYF. CDR3 in DNA: TGTGCCAGCAGTTACAGGAACGAGCAGTACTTC.